This is a list of T cell receptor beta chains from one sample in a study of cytomegalovirus exposure and HLA in healthy donors. Profiled with immunoSEQ multiplex PCR; TCRdb holds only in-frame clones, not every one. The sample shows roughly 300,000 clones, roughly 90% of them seen only once. Sequencing was performed on PBMCs. These receptors all stem from a man aged 35-49 years in good health and CMV-seropositive. The CDR3 runs from the conserved cysteine through the conserved F or W. The size of a clone is reported for some rows only, either as once, few or many, or as a class for expanded clones.

V	size	J	CDR3
TRBV10-1	.	TRBJ1-3	CASSETGGFGNTIYF
TRBV27	.	TRBJ2-7	CASSYGDYYEQYF
TRBV27	.	TRBJ2-1	CASSPRLAGVVEQFF
TRBV6-6	few	TRBJ1-4	CASSLGSEKLFF
TRBV5-1	.	.	CASSLISGRSIEQYF
TRBV7-3	.	TRBJ2-5	CASSRQGQETQYF
TRBV5-6	.	TRBJ2-1	CASSLAWTSGYSYNEQFF
TRBV28	.	TRBJ2-5	CASSIFVETQYF
TRBV19	once	TRBJ2-2	CASRTGTANTGELFF
TRBV6-1	few	TRBJ2-7	CASSAEERGYEQYF
TRBV4-2	.	TRBJ2-5	CASSQDAGREETQYF
TRBV28	.	TRBJ1-3	CASSLAGGNTIYF
TRBV29-1	.	TRBJ2-1	CSVYGLAREQFF
TRBV4-1	once	TRBJ1-2	CASSQLLTGRKDGYTF
TRBV19	.	TRBJ1-5	CASSIQGFGNQPQHF
TRBV9	.	TRBJ2-2	CASSVAQRGPGELFF
TRBV7-2	.	TRBJ1-2	CASSSDTGRGYGYTF
TRBV7-2	.	TRBJ1-2	CASSLARASYGYTF
TRBV5-1	few	TRBJ1-5	CASSWGTGGNQPQHF
TRBV28	few	TRBJ1-1	CASSLSLAGYTEAFF
TRBV27	.	TRBJ1-5	CASSPTLTGYNQPQHF
TRBV19	.	TRBJ1-5	CASRTGTGRSNQPQHF
TRBV15	.	TRBJ2-1	CATSRGEVATYNEQFF
TRBV13	.	TRBJ2-5	CASSINRVGETQYF
TRBV6-5	.	TRBJ1-1	CASSAQGDMGAEAFF
TRBV5-6	few	TRBJ2-7	CASSWGPGGEQYF
TRBV7-2	.	TRBJ1-2	CASSFRTSDYGYTF
TRBV15	.	TRBJ2-6	CATSFTGRFPGGANVLTF
TRBV9	.	TRBJ2-1	CASSAREGLDPNEQFF
TRBV5-4	.	TRBJ2-2	CASSLDRANTGELFF
TRBV6-6	.	TRBJ1-2	CASSVDRGPNYGYTF
TRBV6-5	few	TRBJ1-1	CASSMSRGAAEAFF
TRBV5-6	.	TRBJ2-1	CASSLLTPNEQFF
TRBV20-1	.	TRBJ1-5	CSASPGQPQHF
TRBV6-6	.	TRBJ1-1	CAGMDREVTNTEAFF
TRBV4-2	.	TRBJ1-4	CASSQEGQEPDEKLFF
TRBV6-5	.	TRBJ1-2	CASSYRKTGTYGYTF
TRBV7-3	.	TRBJ2-1	CASSLIGFVEQFF
TRBV6-5	few	TRBJ1-1	CASSYGGPNTEAFF
TRBV7-9	.	TRBJ1-4	CASSLAIRGDEKLFF
TRBV7-8	.	TRBJ1-2	CASSQTSPGGYGYTF
TRBV10-3	.	TRBJ1-1	CAIKHDPWRNTEAFF
TRBV18	few	TRBJ1-1	CASSPALDTEAFF
TRBV29-1	.	TRBJ2-7	CSVADGVEYEQYF
TRBV19	.	TRBJ2-3	CASSIGMGRDFYTQYF
TRBV4-1	.	TRBJ2-1	CASSQEGTGSYNEQFF
TRBV7-8	.	TRBJ2-1	CASSRTSGGGYNEQFF
TRBV5-4	once	TRBJ2-2	CASSLDGAGELFF
TRBV7-9	few	TRBJ2-7	CASSSRDRGGYEQYF
TRBV27	.	TRBJ2-7	CASSTVVTGRSYEQYF
TRBV28	.	TRBJ1-1	CASSPVTNMNTEAFF
TRBV5-4	.	TRBJ1-5	CASSQVQSGGGNQPQHF
TRBV7-6	.	.	CASSPRTSGLVYEQYF
TRBV5-4	once	TRBJ2-3	CASSLAGGSTDTQYF
TRBV5-1	few	TRBJ2-5	CASSLGRGQETQYF
TRBV6-1	few	TRBJ2-7	CASSERGGPYEQYF
TRBV19	.	TRBJ2-5	CASRTGQEAYF
TRBV6-5	.	TRBJ1-1	CASSRGTGNTEAFF
TRBV5-4	.	TRBJ2-7	CASSSGQGAFNEQYF